This is a list of T cell receptor beta chains from one sample in a study of OX40 agonist ivuxolimab in advanced cancers. Assay: immunoSEQ multiplex PCR; the TCRdb copy retains only in-frame clones and omits some. The sample yields 55,000 to 90,000 clones, around 90% seen once. The sequenced sample was CD4+ or CD8+ T cells sorted from blood, obtained in a trial of the OX40 agonist ivuxolimab. These receptors were obtained from an adult with an advanced solid tumor such as melanoma, head and neck, liver or kidney cancer. CDR3s include the opening cysteine and the closing phenylalanine or tryptophan. The D gene is left open where the match is weak. Size tells how often a clone was seen (once, few, many) or the class of an expanded clone, and some rows leave it out.

clone_size: .
d_call: TRBD1
j_call: TRBJ1-2
v_call: TRBV28
cdr3_length: 14
cdr3_nt: TGTGCCAGCAGCCAGGACAGGGGCCGGGATGGCTACACCTTC
cdr3_aa: CASSQDRGRDGYTF

clone_size: .
d_call: .
j_call: TRBJ2-5
v_call: TRBV19
cdr3_length: 14
cdr3_nt: TGTGCCAGTAGTACTGGACAGAGAGGAGAGACCCAGTACTTC
cdr3_aa: CASSTGQRGETQYF

clone_size: .
d_call: .
j_call: TRBJ2-2
v_call: TRBV2
cdr3_length: 17
cdr3_nt: TGTGCCAGCAGTGTACAAGGGCGGGGCCTGAACACCGGGGAGCTGTTTTTT
cdr3_aa: CASSVQGRGLNTGELFF

clone_size: .
d_call: TRBD1
j_call: TRBJ1-1
v_call: TRBV14
cdr3_length: 15
cdr3_nt: TGTGCCAGCAGCCCCAGGGGGAGGATGAACACTGAAGCTTTCTTT
cdr3_aa: CASSPRGRMNTEAFF

clone_size: .
d_call: .
j_call: TRBJ1-4
v_call: TRBV28
cdr3_length: 13
cdr3_nt: TGTGCCAGCACAAAGGGGGGAATTGAAAAACTGTTTTTT
cdr3_aa: CASTKGGIEKLFF

clone_size: .
d_call: .
j_call: TRBJ1-1
v_call: TRBV7-3
cdr3_length: 14
cdr3_nt: TGTGCCAGCAGCTTAACCCCAGGGAACACTGAAGCTTTCTTT
cdr3_aa: CASSLTPGNTEAFF

clone_size: .
d_call: .
j_call: TRBJ2-5
v_call: TRBV5-4
cdr3_length: 13
cdr3_nt: TGTGCCAGCAGCGCACCACCAGGGGAGACCCAGTACTTC
cdr3_aa: CASSAPPGETQYF

clone_size: .
d_call: .
j_call: TRBJ2-1
v_call: TRBV28
cdr3_length: 17
cdr3_nt: TGTGCCAGCAGTTTATTAGGGGGAGGGGCGGAGTACAATGAGCAGTTCTTC
cdr3_aa: CASSLLGGGAEYNEQFF

clone_size: once
d_call: .
j_call: TRBJ2-1
v_call: TRBV5-1
cdr3_length: 13
cdr3_nt: TGCGCCAGCAGCTTAAGCCTCAACAATGAGCAGTTCTTC
cdr3_aa: CASSLSLNNEQFF

clone_size: .
d_call: TRBD1
j_call: TRBJ1-4
v_call: TRBV27
cdr3_length: 15
cdr3_nt: TGTGCCAGCAGTTCCCACGCGGACAGGGGTGAAAAACTGTTTTTT
cdr3_aa: CASSSHADRGEKLFF

clone_size: .
d_call: .
j_call: TRBJ1-5
v_call: TRBV5-1
cdr3_length: 13
cdr3_nt: TGCGCCAGCAGCTTGAAACCCTCCTCTCCCCAGCATTTT
cdr3_aa: CASSLKPSSPQHF

clone_size: .
d_call: TRBD2
j_call: TRBJ2-3
v_call: TRBV29-1
cdr3_length: 13
cdr3_nt: TGCAGCGTACAAAGAGGGAGGGCAGATACGCAGTATTTT
cdr3_aa: CSVQRGRADTQYF

clone_size: few
d_call: .
j_call: TRBJ2-7
v_call: TRBV7-7
cdr3_length: 14
cdr3_nt: TGTGCTAGCACCCCCTCCCCAGGGAGCCTCGAGCAGTACTTC
cdr3_aa: CASTPSPGSLEQYF

clone_size: .
d_call: TRBD2
j_call: TRBJ2-1
v_call: TRBV6-6
cdr3_length: 14
cdr3_nt: TGTGCCAGCAGCACTAGCGGGAGTTACAATGAGCAGTTCTTC
cdr3_aa: CASSTSGSYNEQFF

clone_size: .
d_call: .
j_call: TRBJ2-1
v_call: TRBV2
cdr3_length: 14
cdr3_nt: TGTGCCAGCAGTCCGGACCAGTCCTCTCAAGAGCAGTTCTTC
cdr3_aa: CASSPDQSSQEQFF

clone_size: .
d_call: .
j_call: TRBJ2-3
v_call: TRBV30
cdr3_length: 13
cdr3_nt: TGTGCCTGGGTGGTGGGAGGAGGGGATACGCAGTATTTT
cdr3_aa: CAWVVGGGDTQYF

clone_size: .
d_call: .
j_call: TRBJ1-2
v_call: TRBV7-9
cdr3_length: 13
cdr3_nt: TGTGCCAGCAGCTTAGCAGGGGGATATGGCTACACCTTC
cdr3_aa: CASSLAGGYGYTF